This TCR beta chain was profiled in a study of blood T cell repertoires in COVID-19. Study-level information: Samples representing acute and convalescent COVID-19 were sourced from the United States, Italy and Spain. Sources were T cells, B-cell-depleted T cells, or PBMCs; the material itself was cDNA or gDNA.

Source study methods: Estimation of nucleated cell counts was performed using reference gene primer amplification. Clones were read by immunoSEQ multiplex PCR, and TCRdb kept only the in-frame ones, dropping some. The D gene and trimming were derived from the DNA, and the V and J assignments and clone size from that table. This table has over 200,000 clones, roughly 80% appearing once. The CDR3 is made up of 15 amino acids. V shed 4 bases and J 4 bases; nucleotides not matched to a gene: 8. In germline, CDR1 is LNHDA, CDR2 SQIVND (reference sequence). The chain employs TRBV19 and TRBJ2-7; 9 bases align to TRBD1. Sequencing input: peripheral blood. This TCR was sampled from a human donor in a cohort sampled during active COVID-19. The chain's CDR3 is CASSKTGTGIYEQYF. In nucleotides, the CDR3 is TGTGCCAGTAGTAAAACCGGGACAGGGATTTACGAGCAGTACTTC. The full variable domain, with the rest looked up from reference TRBV19 and TRBJ2-7, is DGGITQSPKYLFRKEGQNVTLSCEQNLNHDAMYWYRQDPGQGLRLIYYSQIVNDFQKGDIAEGYSVSREKKESFPLTVTSAQKNPTAFYLCASSKTGTGIYEQYFGPGTRLTVT.